Shown below are 19 T cell receptor beta chains from a single sample sequenced in a study of blood T cells in healthy people across ages. The authors ran a second PCR of about 6 to 11 cycles using a sample-barcoded 5' primer and a J-beta primer mix. TCRdb called the 5' RACE reads again in MiXCR, with one record for every CDR3 protein. The repertoire consists of around 900,000 distinct CDR3 sequences, with roughly 51% occurring once and the leading ten covering about 20%. Input material: blood. All receptors derive from a woman aged 55-69 years in good health.

The chain recombines TRBV20-1 with TRBJ2-3, with D uncertain. Germline V lookup: CDR1 DFQATT, CDR2 SNEGSKA (reference sequence). The V gene lost 2 bases and the J gene lost 1 base, with 16 bases spanning the gap. The length of the CDR3 is 16 residues. CDR3 bases: TGCAGTGCTAGACCCGCCGGCCAGCAGGGCACAGATACGCAGTATTTT. Protein product: CSARPAGQQGTDTQYF.

The chain is built from TRBV15 and TRBJ1-2; possible D gene TRBD1, 5 bases. In germline, CDR1 is LNHNV, CDR2 YYDKDF (reference sequence). This CDR3 has 14 amino acids. V shed 1 base and J shed 5 bases, with 11 bases lying between them. The CDR3 region has the DNA TGTGCCACCAGCAGAGTCTCGGGGGGGTATGGCTACACCTTC. Translating it yields CATSRVSGGYGYTF.

This chain joins TRBV29-1 and TRBJ2-7; 10 bases agree with TRBD1. Germline V gives CDR1 SQVTM, CDR2 ANQGSEA. This CDR3 has 13 amino acids. The CDR3 protein is CGTSRDRGYEQYF. Here the CDR3 DNA reads TGCGGCACGTCTCGGGACAGGGGCTACGAGCAGTACTTC.

The chain has TRBV20-1 and TRBJ2-7; 8 positions match TRBD2. The DNA end favors TRBJ2-5, so the J call may be wrong. CDR1 DFQATT and CDR2 SNEGSKA come from the germline V gene (reference sequence). The CDR3 consists of 14 residues. As DNA, the CDR3 is TGCAGTGCCCCCTTGGTTAGCGGGAAAGAGACCCAGTACTTC. This gives the protein CSAPLVSGKETQYF.

This clonotype was detected a few times. The V and J genes are TRBV25-1 and TRBJ2-3, with D tentatively TRBD2 (6 bases). The CDR3 contains 15 residues. V lost 6 bases and J lost 1, with 14 bases in between. Germline CDR1 MGHDK, CDR2 SYGVNS. The CDR3 region has the DNA TGTGCCAGCAGGGGGGGTAGCGGAGGCACAGATACGCAGTATTTT. Translating it yields CASRGGSGGTDTQYF.

The CDR3 nucleotides read TGTGCCAGCTCACCACGATTGGCAGGGGTAATGGGATCCTACGAGCAGTACTTC. Translating it yields CASSPRLAGVMGSYEQYF. This chain joins TRBV18 and TRBJ2-7; D perhaps matches TRBD1 (6 bases). V was cut by 1 base and J by 1 base, with 20 bases left in between. There are 18 residues in the CDR3. The germline CDR1 and CDR2 sequences are KGHSH and LQKENI.

This clonotype came up once. The V gene is TRBV12-3 or TRBV12-4, the J gene TRBJ2-5, with 8 bases aligning to TRBD2. Trimming took 3 bases from V and 2 from J; bases not matched to a gene: 5. This CDR3 contains 15 residues. The CDR3 coding sequence is TGTGCCAGCAGTTTTTCAACTAGCGGTCAAGAGACCCAGTACTTC. Protein product: CASSFSTSGQETQYF.

A few counts support this clonotype. The chain carries TRBV9 and TRBJ2-4; 8 bases fit TRBD2. TRBJ2-7 matches the DNA end more closely, so the J call is doubtful. This CDR3 is 15 amino acids long. Germline V lookup: CDR1 SGDLS, CDR2 YYNGEE. The CDR3 spells CASSGRGGSPYEQYF. DNA of the CDR3: TGTGCCAGCAGCGGCCGGGGGGGGTCCCCCTACGAGCAGTACTTC.

V is TRBV11-2 and J is TRBJ2-3, with 7 nucleotides matching TRBD2. The ends lost 0 bases at V and 4 bases at J; junction bases unmatched: 13. The CDR3 totals 18 residues. Looked up from germline, CDR1 is SGHAT and CDR2 is FQNNGV. The CDR3 is CASSLDRPWRESPDTQYF. CDR3 sequence (DNA): TGTGCCAGCAGCTTAGATCGCCCTTGGCGGGAGTCTCCAGATACGCAGTATTTT.

The CDR3 sequence: CASSSLRGFADTQYF. In DNA form, the CDR3 reads TGTGCCAGCAGTTCCCTCCGTGGGTTCGCAGATACGCAGTATTTT. The chain uses TRBV6-2 or TRBV6-3 and TRBJ2-3; the D is unclear. This CDR3 comprises 15 residues. Germline lookup yields CDR1 MNHEY and CDR2 SVGEGT. V lost 4 bases, J lost 4 bases, and 15 bases lay in between.

This clonotype has more than one count but fewer than ten. This chain joins TRBV20-1 and TRBJ2-7; D might be TRBD2 (6 bases). The last part of the DNA fits TRBJ2-5 better; the J call may be wrong. CDR3 size: 12 residues. In germline, CDR1 is DFQATT, CDR2 SNEGSKA (reference sequence). CDR3 sequence (DNA): TGCAGTGTTCTACTAGCAGAAGAGACCCAGTACTTC. Protein sequence: CSVLLAEETQYF.

The CDR3 here is CASSFSGWRYTDTQYF. CDR3 bases: TGCGCCAGCAGCTTCTCTGGGTGGCGGTACACAGATACGCAGTATTTT. The V call is TRBV5-1, the J call TRBJ2-3; D call uncertain. The germline V and J ends were trimmed by 2 bases and 2 bases, with 15 bases remaining between them. The germline V gene has CDR1 SGHRS and CDR2 YFSETQ. CDR3 length: 16 amino acids.

V and J are TRBV20-1 and TRBJ1-1; D is unclear. The V gene's germline CDR1 is DFQATT and CDR2 SNEGSKA (reference sequence). V was shortened by 5 bases and J by 4 bases, with 17 bases between the two germline ends. The CDR3 runs to 14 residues. The CDR3 nucleotides read TGCAGTGCTCTAACTCCACCGGCAAGCACTGAAGCTTTCTTT. As protein: CSALTPPASTEAFF.

The V and J genes are TRBV6-1 and TRBJ2-5; no definite D call. This CDR3 is built from 14 residues. The ends were cut back, 3 bases at V and 7 bases at J, with 15 bases in the middle. Germline assignment: CDR1 MNHNS and CDR2 SASEGT. For the CDR3, the DNA is TGTGCCAGCAGTGATCCAAGGCAAAGAGGGACCCAGTACTTC. Its translation: CASSDPRQRGTQYF.

The CDR3 reads CASSLTSGRGESNQPQHF. The CDR3 DNA reads as TGTGCCAGCAGCCTAACTAGCGGGAGGGGGGAGAGCAATCAGCCCCAGCATTTT. V is TRBV21-1 and J is TRBJ1-5. TRBV21-1 is reported as a pseudogene. This CDR3 has 18 residues.

The chain employs TRBV28 and TRBJ1-2; 7 positions match TRBD1. V dropped 4 bases and J dropped 3; count of bases not matched to a gene: 5. There are 14 residues in the CDR3. CDR1 is MDHEN and CDR2 is SYDVKM in the germline V gene. CDR3: CASSSHTGDYGYTF. In nucleotides, the CDR3 is TGTGCCAGCAGTTCCCATACAGGGGACTATGGCTACACCTTC.

This sequence joins TRBV7-2 and TRBJ2-5, with a tentative D call TRBD1 (7 bases). V shed 5 bases and J shed 2 bases, with 18 bases lying between them. CDR1 and CDR2 (germline): SGHTA, FQGNSA. The CDR3 length is 16 residues. CDR3 sequence: CASSILGGGLQETQYF. The CDR3 DNA follows: TGTGCCAGCAGCATTTTAGGAGGGGGCTTACAAGAGACCCAGTACTTC. Complete variable domain (other parts from reference TRBV7-2 and TRBJ2-5): GAGVSQSPSNKVTEKGKDVELRCDPISGHTALYWYRQSLGQGLEFLIYFQGNSAPDKSGLPSDRFSAERTGGSVSTLTIQRTQQEDSAVYLCASSILGGGLQETQYFGPGTRLLVL.

A few counts support this clonotype. The chain joins TRBV5-6 to TRBJ1-2; D gene uncertain. Per the germline V gene, CDR1 is SGHDT and CDR2 is YYEEEE. Trimming cost V 1 base and J 6 bases, with 16 bases left between them. The CDR3 totals 15 residues. DNA of the CDR3: TGTGCCAGCAGCTTGCGCCCGGACGCTCAGGATGGCTACACCTTC. Translation: CASSLRPDAQDGYTF. Supplemented by reference TRBV5-6 and TRBJ1-2, the full variable domain reads DAGVTQSPTHLIKTRGQQVTLRCSPKSGHDTVSWYQQALGQGPQFIFQYYEEEERQRGNFPDRFSGHQFPNYSSELNVNALLLGDSALYLCASSLRPDAQDGYTFGSGTRLTVV.

This sequence joins TRBV7-9 and TRBJ2-1, with TRBD2 matching 7 bases. After removal of 5 bases from V and 8 bases from J, the junction contained 9 bases not matched to a gene. Germline V gene data show CDR1 as SEHNR and CDR2 as FQNEAQ (reference sequence). The CDR3 loop spans 14 amino acids. DNA of the CDR3: TGTGCCAGCAGCAATGGCGGGGGTTGGGATGAGCAGTTCTTC. It yields the protein CASSNGGGWDEQFF.